This TCR beta chain was found in a study of blood T cell repertoires in COVID-19. In the study overall: Samples taken during acute and convalescent COVID-19 were collected in the United States, Italy and Spain.

This CDR3 spans 15 amino acids. Germline V lookup: CDR1 MNHEY, CDR2 SVGAGI. Adults between roughly 18 and 95 years of age took part from fewer than 30 US areas. Donors in Cohort 3 counted as recovered after two negative PCRs, clearance, or symptom resolution. Study processing details: Amplification with reference gene primers provided the estimates of nucleated cell counts. TCRdb's copy holds only in-frame clones and misses some; the assay was immunoSEQ multiplex PCR. Clonal size and the V and J genes are those of that table, whereas D and trimming came from the DNA. The sample shows approximately 160,000 clones, 87% of them seen only once.

The chain carries TRBV6-5 and TRBJ1-5; possibly TRBD1 for D (5 bases). Specimen: PBMCs or T cells enriched from blood (not recorded which). The receptor comes from a woman in her forties or fifties who had recovered from COVID-19. CDR3: CASGAGRTSNQPQHF. The CDR3 nucleotides read TGTGCTAGCGGGGCCGGTCGGACTAGCAATCAGCCCCAGCATTTT.